The 30 T cell receptor beta chains below were found in one sample sequenced in a study of human T cells and chemical hapten exposure. Described time point: patch test 1, 2 weeks after DPC sensitization. Treatment in this sample: therapeutic diphenylcyclopropenone sensitization with weekly scalp DPC. TCRdb analysed the RACE reads with MiXCR anew, one entry per CDR3 protein. The table lists about 380,000 distinct CDR3 sequences, approximately 5% of them singletons. The material was whole blood, obtained in connection with sensitization to the hapten diphenylcyclopropenone (DPC). Receptors originate from a woman between 45 and 65 years old with alopecia areata. Some clones in this sample may be carry-over from other donors' samples.

On this clonotype: An end of the junction does not agree with germline; a read error may underlie this. J is TRBJ2-3 and V is TRBV12-3 or TRBV12-4; tentative D call: TRBD2 (6 bases). The CDR3 has 15 amino acids. CDR3 bases: TGTGCCGGCAGATACTCCGTGGGCGGGGAAGATACGCAGTATTTT. This encodes CAGRYSVGGEDTQYF.

In this sample, this clonotype turned up a few times. Here the CDR3 DNA reads TGCGCCAGCAGCTTACGGACTATCTACAATGAGCAGTTCTTC. Residues: CASSLRTIYNEQFF. This chain uses TRBV4-1 with TRBJ2-1, with a weak D call TRBD2 (6 bases). V was cut by 5 bases and J by 3 bases, with 11 bases left in between. Germline lookup yields CDR1 MGHRA and CDR2 YSYEKL. The CDR3 has 14 residues.

This clonotype was counted ten times or more. The rearrangement links TRBV20-1 to TRBJ1-2; D is uncertain. This CDR3 region has 12 residues. The germline V and J ends were trimmed by 4 bases and 3 bases, with 9 bases remaining between them. Germline values: CDR1 DFQATT, CDR2 SNEGSKA (reference sequence). The CDR3 nucleotides read TGCAGTGCTAAAACCTCTGACTATGGCTACACCTTC. This gives the protein CSAKTSDYGYTF.

This clonotype was detected only a few times. V gene TRBV2 combines with J gene TRBJ2-5; 7 positions match TRBD2. From germline, CDR1 is SNHLY and CDR2 FYNNEI. The CDR3 is made up of 15 amino acids. V gave up 6 bases and J gave up 5 bases; unmatched junction bases: 12. DNA of the CDR3: TGTGCCAGCAGGACCCTAGCGGCGGAAGGGGAGACCCAGTACTTC. This sequence encodes CASRTLAAEGETQYF.

In this sample, this clonotype turned up many times. The rearrangement uses TRBV12-3 or TRBV12-4 and TRBJ2-3, with TRBD1 matching 8 bases. The CDR3 covers 12 residues. V dropped 5 bases and J dropped 8; count of bases not matched to a gene: 3. The CDR3 region is CASSPTGGTQYF. In nucleotides, the CDR3 is TGTGCCAGCAGTCCAACAGGGGGTACGCAGTATTTT.

This clonotype was counted many times. The rearrangement uses TRBV21-1 and TRBJ1-4. TRBV21-1 is noted as a pseudogene. The CDR3 sequence is 17 residues long. The CDR3 sequence: CASSKAAIDGRGGKLFF. As DNA, the CDR3 is TGTGCCAGCAGCAAAGCGGCGATAGATGGGCGGGGGGGAAAACTGTTTTTT.

The V gene is TRBV6-5, the J gene TRBJ2-3, with TRBD1 as a possible D gene (6 bases). CDR1 is MNHEY, CDR2 SVGAGI, per germline. The CDR3 extends over 13 amino acids. Trimming shortened V by 8 bases and J by 6 bases, and 15 bases separated the two germline ends. The CDR3 region has the DNA TGTGCCAGCCAGGGGCCATTAACTGATACGCAGTATTTT. It translates to CASQGPLTDTQYF.

The rearrangement uses TRBV28 and TRBJ2-3; 9 positions agree with TRBD1. With 4 bases clipped from V and 2 bases from J, the junction kept 4 bases outside the gene matches. The CDR3 is 15 amino acids. Germline V gene data show CDR1 as MDHEN and CDR2 as SYDVKM. The CDR3 DNA reads as TGTGCCAGCAGTTGGACAGGGGCCATCACAGATACGCAGTATTTT. Its protein product is CASSWTGAITDTQYF. The variable domain in full, with the rest retrieved from reference TRBV28 and TRBJ2-3, is DVKVTQSSRYLVKRTGEKVFLECVQDMDHENMFWYRQDPGLGLRLIYFSYDVKMKEKGDIPEGYSVSREKKERFSLILESASTNQTSMYLCASSWTGAITDTQYFGPGTRLTVL.

This clonotype was detected a few times. The gene calls are TRBV19 and TRBJ1-4; the match to TRBD1 covers 7 bases. CDR1 and CDR2 (germline): LNHDA, SQIVND (reference sequence). With V trimmed by 6 bases and J by 3 bases, 13 bases remained unmatched. The CDR3 runs to 17 residues. CDR3 DNA sequence: TGTGCCAGTAGCCCATCCTGGTCTGGGACAGCTAATGAAAAACTGTTTTTT. This sequence encodes CASSPSWSGTANEKLFF.

This clonotype was counted ten times or more. V gene TRBV3-1 combines with J gene TRBJ1-5; weak D call: TRBD1 (6 bases). CDR3 size: 13 residues. Per germline, CDR1 LGHDT and CDR2 YNNKEL (reference sequence). Trimming removed 4 bases from V and 3 bases from J, with 7 bases in between. The chain's CDR3 is CASSRQVNQPQHF. CDR3 nucleotides: TGTGCCAGCAGCCGACAGGTCAATCAGCCCCAGCATTTT.

This clonotype was counted many times. Here the CDR3 DNA reads TGTGCCAGCAGCCAGGGAACGGGCACTGAAGCTTTCTTT. It specifies CASSQGTGTEAFF. The rearrangement joins TRBV14 to TRBJ1-1; D is ambiguous. The CDR3 spans 13 residues. Germline values: CDR1 SGHDN, CDR2 FVKESK. Between the trimmed V and J ends, which lost 3 bases and 4 bases, there was a span of 9 bases.

The V gene is TRBV10-2, the J gene TRBJ2-5; D might be TRBD1 or TRBD2, each matching 5 bases. The CDR3 is 13 residues long. Germline V gene lookup returns CDR1 WSHSY and CDR2 SAAADI. Trimming removed 6 bases from V and 2 bases from J, with 10 bases in between. The DNA of the CDR3 is TGCGCCAGCAGGGGGACGCCGCAAGAGACCCAGTACTTC. It encodes CASRGTPQETQYF.

This clonotype was observed many times. The rearrangement joins TRBV6-1 to TRBJ1-4; tentatively, D is TRBD1 (6 bases). This CDR3 has 14 amino acids. The ends were cut back, 3 bases at V and 8 bases at J, with 13 bases in the middle. From germline, CDR1 is MNHNS and CDR2 SASEGT. The CDR3: CASSEGTWREKLFF. CDR3 nucleotides: TGTGCCAGCAGTGAGGGGACATGGAGGGAAAAACTGTTTTTT.

The V call is TRBV27, the J call TRBJ2-7; tentatively, D is TRBD1 (6 bases). CDR1 and CDR2 (germline): MNHEY, SMNVEV (reference sequence). The CDR3 consists of 13 residues. Trimming pared 3 bases from V and 4 bases from J, leaving 10 bases between. The CDR3 loop is CASSFRTEYEQYF. The DNA of the CDR3 is TGTGCCAGCAGTTTCAGGACAGAATACGAGCAGTACTTC.

This clonotype has at least ten counts. The gene calls are TRBV25-1 and TRBJ2-6, with 7 bases aligning to TRBD1. The CDR3 spans 17 residues. Germline loops: CDR1 MGHDK, CDR2 SYGVNS. Trimming at V came to 4 bases and at J to 3 bases, leaving 9 bases not matched to a gene. CDR3: CASSATGYSLGANVLTF. Here the CDR3 DNA reads TGTGCCAGCAGTGCGACAGGGTATTCACTTGGGGCCAACGTCCTGACTTTC.

The rearrangement links TRBV29-1 to TRBJ1-2; maybe TRBD1 (5 bases). Trimming left V 4 bases short and J 1 base short, with 7 bases between. In germline, CDR1 is SQVTM, CDR2 ANQGSEA. The CDR3 totals 12 residues. CDR3 nucleotides: TGCAGCGTTGGAGACAGTAACTATGGCTACACCTTC. It yields the protein CSVGDSNYGYTF.

This chain uses TRBV19 with TRBJ2-1; 8 nucleotides line up with TRBD1. V trimming: 1 base; J trimming: 4 bases; junction bases outside the gene matches: 3. Germline V lookup: CDR1 LNHDA, CDR2 SQIVND (reference sequence). This CDR3 contains 15 residues. The CDR3 loop is CASSIAGGTYNEQFF. DNA for the CDR3: TGTGCCAGTAGTATAGCAGGGGGCACGTACAATGAGCAGTTCTTC.

The V and J genes are TRBV6-2 or TRBV6-3 and TRBJ2-2; D is perhaps TRBD1 (5 bases). CDR1 is MNHEY and CDR2 is SVGEGT in the germline V gene. CDR3 length equals 14 residues. V was cut by 1 base and J by 5 bases, with 8 bases left in between. CDR3 sequence: CASSYYRQTGELFF. As DNA, the CDR3 is TGTGCCAGCAGTTACTACCGACAGACCGGGGAGCTGTTTTTT.

This clonotype has just a few counts. The genes are TRBV29-1 and TRBJ2-7, with 11 nucleotides matching TRBD1. J lost 7 bases, V lost 6 bases, and 8 bases had no gene match. The CDR3 length is 13 residues. CDR1 SQVTM and CDR2 ANQGSEA come from the germline V gene. The CDR3 DNA reads as TGCAGCGTCCGGACAGGGGGCTTGGGTGAGCAGTACTTC. This gives the protein CSVRTGGLGEQYF.

In this sample, this clonotype turned up many times. The J gene is TRBJ2-3, the V gene TRBV6-6; D is undetermined. V gave up 2 bases and J gave up 10 bases, with 16 bases separating them. The CDR3 extends over 14 amino acids. Germline V gene data show CDR1 as MNHNY and CDR2 as SVGAGI (reference sequence). CDR3 loop: CASSYLTPGVPQYF. CDR3 nucleotide sequence: TGTGCCAGCAGTTACCTTACGCCTGGGGTCCCGCAGTATTTT.

This clonotype was counted many times. In DNA, the CDR3 is TGTGCCACCAGCAGAGATGGAAGGGACAGGGGTGAGCCCCAGCATTTT. It yields the protein CATSRDGRDRGEPQHF. The chain recombines TRBV15 with TRBJ1-5; 10 bases agree with TRBD1. From germline, CDR1 is LNHNV and CDR2 YYDKDF (reference sequence). CDR3 length equals 16 residues. Trimming cost V 0 bases and J 8 bases; bases outside gene matches: 7. The whole variable domain, filled in from reference TRBV15 and TRBJ1-5, reads DAMVIQNPRYQVTQFGKPVTLSCSQTLNHNVMYWYQQKSSQAPKLLFHYYDKDFNNEADTPDNFQSRRPNTSFCFLDIRSPGLGDTAMYLCATSRDGRDRGEPQHFGDGTRLSIL.

This clonotype was detected only a few times. The V call is TRBV3-1, the J call TRBJ1-1, with TRBD1 matching over 7 bases. The germline gives CDR1 LGHDT, CDR2 YNNKEL (reference sequence). The ends lost 4 bases at V and 7 bases at J; junction bases unmatched: 6. CDR3 length equals 13 residues. CDR3 sequence: CASSRQGWREAFF. The CDR3 region has the DNA TGTGCCAGCAGCCGACAGGGATGGCGTGAAGCTTTCTTT.

This clonotype was observed a handful of times. The J gene is TRBJ1-6, the V gene TRBV7-9; D is unclear. Germline V gene lookup returns CDR1 SEHNR and CDR2 FQNEAQ (reference sequence). The CDR3 has 17 amino acids. V was trimmed by 5 bases and J by 5 bases, leaving 19 bases between them. The CDR3 bases are TGTGCCAGCAGCCCATCGGGATCTCCGATCCATAATTCACCCCTCCACTTT. This codes for CASSPSGSPIHNSPLHF.

The table lists this clonotype with many counts. This chain connects TRBV21-1 to TRBJ2-7; TRBD1 reflects the table's D call only, with no check against the DNA. TRBV21-1 is tagged as a pseudogene. The CDR3 extends over 12 amino acids. As DNA, the CDR3 is TGTGCCAGCAGCAGATACAGGGACGAGCAGTACTTC. It yields the protein CASSRYRDEQYF.

There are a few counts of this clonotype. The V gene is TRBV30, the J gene TRBJ1-6; tentatively, D is TRBD1 (6 bases). Germline V gene data show CDR1 as GTSNPN and CDR2 as SVGIG (reference sequence). V was shortened by 1 base and J by 5 bases, with 9 bases between the two germline ends. The CDR3 contains 14 residues. CDR3 region: CAWSGGAHNSPLHF. CDR3 nucleotide sequence: TGTGCCTGGAGTGGGGGGGCCCATAATTCACCCCTCCACTTT.

This clonotype showed up many times. V usage is TRBV5-6 and J usage is TRBJ2-7, with D perhaps matching TRBD1 (5 bases). The CDR3 contains 13 residues. Germline-derived CDR1 and CDR2 are SGHDT and YYEEEE. Trimming pared 4 bases from V and 6 bases from J, leaving 14 bases between. The CDR3 is CASSPTQGSEQYF. CDR3 in DNA: TGTGCCAGCAGCCCCACCCAGGGAAGCGAGCAGTACTTC.

The genes are TRBV15 and TRBJ2-3; D remains ambiguous. CDR1 and CDR2 from the germline V gene are LNHNV and YYDKDF (reference sequence). The CDR3 is 16 residues long. Trimming took off 0 bases at V and 5 bases at J, with 15 bases between the two ends. The CDR3 region has the DNA TGTGCCACCAGCAGAGAGTTTGGCGGAAGGAAAGATACGCAGTATTTT. This gives the protein CATSREFGGRKDTQYF.

The V call is TRBV24-1, the J call TRBJ2-3; D ambiguous. Germline V CDR1 and CDR2: KGHDR, SFDVKD. The CDR3 consists of 14 residues. Trimming took 4 bases from V and 2 from J, leaving 9 bases between them. The CDR3 reads CATSDRRFTDTQYF. CDR3 sequence (DNA): TGTGCCACCAGTGACAGGCGCTTCACAGATACGCAGTATTTT.

The rearrangement joins TRBV7-2 to TRBJ1-1; no clear D gene. The CDR3 is made up of 14 amino acids. Between the trimmed V and J ends, which lost 5 bases and 1 base, there was a span of 11 bases. The germline V gene has CDR1 SGHTA and CDR2 FQGNSA. CDR3 sequence (DNA): TGTGCCAGCAGCCCCCTTCTGGGGAACACTGAAGCTTTCTTT. The encoded protein is CASSPLLGNTEAFF.

The chain carries TRBV7-6 and TRBJ2-2, with no clear D. Per the germline V gene, CDR1 is SGHVS and CDR2 is FNYEAQ. This CDR3 region has 14 residues. The germline V and J ends were trimmed by 1 base and 2 bases, with 5 bases remaining between them. Here the CDR3 DNA reads TGTGCCAGCAGCTTAGAGGTCAACACCGGGGAGCTGTTTTTT. It codes for CASSLEVNTGELFF.